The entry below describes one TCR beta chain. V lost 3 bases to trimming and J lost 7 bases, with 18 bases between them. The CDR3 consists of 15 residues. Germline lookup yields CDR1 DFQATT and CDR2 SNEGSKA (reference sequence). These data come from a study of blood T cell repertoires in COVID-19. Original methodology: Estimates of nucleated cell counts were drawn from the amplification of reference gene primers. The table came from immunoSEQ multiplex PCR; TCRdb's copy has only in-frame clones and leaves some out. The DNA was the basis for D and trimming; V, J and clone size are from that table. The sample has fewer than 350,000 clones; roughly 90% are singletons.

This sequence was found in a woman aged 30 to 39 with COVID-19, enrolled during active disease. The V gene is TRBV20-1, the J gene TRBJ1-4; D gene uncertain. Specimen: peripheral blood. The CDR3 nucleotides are TGCAGTGCTAGTAAGGAAGGGAGACCTGGTGAAAAACTGTTTTTT. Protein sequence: CSASKEGRPGEKLFF.